These T cell receptor beta chains were read from a single sample in a study of long-term antiretroviral therapy in people with HIV. Method: immunoSEQ multiplex PCR; TCRdb's copy keeps in-frame clones and lacks some. Altogether around 16,000 clones are present, approximately 84% being singletons, with the ten largest covering 13% to 15%. The specimen was unsorted PBMCs, collected about 1.2 years before starting antiretroviral therapy. These receptors were obtained from a man younger than 40 with HIV. Each CDR3 is given with its conserved first and last residue. D genes are given only for firm matches. A row's size may be missing; if present it is once, few, many or a size class.

d_gene: -
abundance: -
v_gene: TRBV7-9
j_gene: TRBJ2-1
CDR3nt: TGTGCCAGCGCCGGGACTCCGCCGTTCTTC
CDR3aa: CASAGTPPFF

d_gene: TRBD1
abundance: few
v_gene: TRBV6-5
j_gene: TRBJ1-6
CDR3nt: TGTGCCAGCATGACAGGGGCTAACTCACCCCTCCACTTT
CDR3aa: CASMTGANSPLHF

d_gene: TRBD2
abundance: -
v_gene: TRBV7-2
j_gene: TRBJ2-7
CDR3nt: TGTGCCAGCAGCTTAGAGATAGCGGGGGGCAGAGGGGAGCAGTACTTC
CDR3aa: CASSLEIAGGRGEQYF

d_gene: -
abundance: -
v_gene: TRBV27
j_gene: TRBJ2-7
CDR3nt: TGTGCCAGCAGTTTATTGGCAGACTACGAGCAGTACTTC
CDR3aa: CASSLLADYEQYF

d_gene: -
abundance: -
v_gene: TRBV7-2
j_gene: TRBJ1-1
CDR3nt: TGTGCCAGCAGCTATCGAGACAGGAACACTGAAGCTTTCTTT
CDR3aa: CASSYRDRNTEAFF

d_gene: TRBD2
abundance: -
v_gene: TRBV29-1
j_gene: TRBJ2-1
CDR3nt: TGCAGCGTTAGAGGGACTAGCGGGAAAGGGTACTCCTACAATGAGCAGTTCTTC
CDR3aa: CSVRGTSGKGYSYNEQFF

d_gene: TRBD2
abundance: -
v_gene: TRBV29-1
j_gene: TRBJ2-7
CDR3nt: TGCAGCGTTGTTCTAGCGGGCTACGAGCAGTACTTC
CDR3aa: CSVVLAGYEQYF

d_gene: TRBD2
abundance: once
v_gene: TRBV7-9
j_gene: TRBJ2-4
CDR3nt: TGTGCCAGCAGCTTAGGAACTAGCGGGAGTTCCAAAAACATTCAGTACTTC
CDR3aa: CASSLGTSGSSKNIQYF

d_gene: -
abundance: -
v_gene: TRBV9
j_gene: TRBJ2-7
CDR3nt: TGTGCCAGCAGCGTAGGATCAGGGGGACTAAGCTCCTACGAGCAGTACTTC
CDR3aa: CASSVGSGGLSSYEQYF

d_gene: -
abundance: -
v_gene: TRBV18
j_gene: TRBJ2-2
CDR3nt: TGTGCCAGCTCAAAGGGGGTCACCGGGGAGCTGTTTTTT
CDR3aa: CASSKGVTGELFF

d_gene: -
abundance: once
v_gene: TRBV28
j_gene: TRBJ1-1
CDR3nt: TGTGCCAGCAGTTTTTTCTCGGGGCCGAGTCCCATGAACACTGAAGCTTTCTTT
CDR3aa: CASSFFSGPSPMNTEAFF

d_gene: -
abundance: few
v_gene: TRBV28
j_gene: TRBJ2-7
CDR3nt: TGTGCCAGCAGTGACTACGAGCAGTACTTC
CDR3aa: CASSDYEQYF

d_gene: TRBD2
abundance: once
v_gene: TRBV28
j_gene: TRBJ2-1
CDR3nt: TGTGCCAGCAGTTTACTACCGGGACTAGCGGAAAATGAGCAGTTCTTC
CDR3aa: CASSLLPGLAENEQFF

d_gene: TRBD2
abundance: -
v_gene: TRBV29-1
j_gene: TRBJ2-7
CDR3nt: TGCAGCGTTCGGGGGGATGGCGACGAGCAGTACTTC
CDR3aa: CSVRGDGDEQYF

d_gene: -
abundance: -
v_gene: TRBV5-6
j_gene: TRBJ2-5
CDR3nt: TGTGCCAGCAGCGCCGACAGCCGCGGATTAGAGACCCAGTACTTC
CDR3aa: CASSADSRGLETQYF

d_gene: TRBD2
abundance: -
v_gene: TRBV9
j_gene: TRBJ2-2
CDR3nt: TGTGCCAGCACCCCGGGGCGCAGGGTAAGACTAGCGGGGTCGGCCGCCGGGGAGCTGTTTTTT
CDR3aa: CASTPGRRVRLAGSAAGELFF

d_gene: -
abundance: -
v_gene: TRBV18
j_gene: TRBJ2-2
CDR3nt: TGTGCCAGCTCCCCTTTCGCCGGGGAGCTGTTTTTT
CDR3aa: CASSPFAGELFF

d_gene: -
abundance: -
v_gene: TRBV7-2
j_gene: TRBJ1-1
CDR3nt: TGTGCCAGCAGCTTCTGGAGCACTGAAGCTTTCTTT
CDR3aa: CASSFWSTEAFF

d_gene: -
abundance: -
v_gene: TRBV7-9
j_gene: TRBJ1-3
CDR3nt: TGTGCCAGCAGCTTAGCTGGCGGAAGCTCTGGAAACACCATATATTTT
CDR3aa: CASSLAGGSSGNTIYF

d_gene: -
abundance: -
v_gene: TRBV13
j_gene: TRBJ1-1
CDR3nt: TGTGCCAGCAGCCGAGGGGCGAACACTGAAGCTTTCTTT
CDR3aa: CASSRGANTEAFF

d_gene: TRBD1
abundance: -
v_gene: TRBV6-5
j_gene: TRBJ1-1
CDR3nt: TGTGCCAGCAGTAATACCGGGACAGGGAGTACTGAAGCTTTCTTT
CDR3aa: CASSNTGTGSTEAFF

d_gene: -
abundance: -
v_gene: TRBV6-1
j_gene: TRBJ1-2
CDR3nt: TGTGCCAGCAGTGACCCGACAGGAAACTATGGCTACACCTTC
CDR3aa: CASSDPTGNYGYTF

d_gene: TRBD2
abundance: -
v_gene: TRBV11-2
j_gene: TRBJ2-3
CDR3nt: TGTGCCAGCAGCTCGTGGACTAGCGGGGGAACAGATACGCAGTATTTT
CDR3aa: CASSSWTSGGTDTQYF

d_gene: -
abundance: -
v_gene: TRBV6-5
j_gene: TRBJ2-7
CDR3nt: TGTGCCAGCGTGGGTGGGGCCACCTCCTACGAGCAGTACTTC
CDR3aa: CASVGGATSYEQYF

d_gene: -
abundance: few
v_gene: TRBV28
j_gene: TRBJ1-5
CDR3nt: TGTGCCAGCATCGGTGAGGGTTACAGCAATCAGCCCCAGCATTTT
CDR3aa: CASIGEGYSNQPQHF

d_gene: -
abundance: -
v_gene: TRBV28
j_gene: TRBJ2-1
CDR3nt: TGTGCCAGCAGTTTTGTTAATGAGCAGTTCTTC
CDR3aa: CASSFVNEQFF

d_gene: -
abundance: -
v_gene: TRBV14
j_gene: TRBJ2-5
CDR3nt: TGTGCCAGCAGCCAGCAGTGGACCCGCCAAGAGACCCAGTACTTC
CDR3aa: CASSQQWTRQETQYF

d_gene: -
abundance: -
v_gene: TRBV5-4
j_gene: TRBJ2-5
CDR3nt: TGTGCCAGCAGCTTAGGTCAGGGGAGGGAGACCCAGTACTTC
CDR3aa: CASSLGQGRETQYF

d_gene: TRBD2
abundance: -
v_gene: TRBV5-1
j_gene: TRBJ2-1
CDR3nt: TGCGCCAGCAGCCCCGGACTAGCGGGGGACAATGAGCAGTTCTTC
CDR3aa: CASSPGLAGDNEQFF

d_gene: -
abundance: -
v_gene: TRBV7-3
j_gene: TRBJ2-7
CDR3nt: TGTGCCAGCAGCCCTTTCCCCTCCTACGAGCAGTACTTC
CDR3aa: CASSPFPSYEQYF

d_gene: -
abundance: -
v_gene: TRBV10-3
j_gene: TRBJ1-5
CDR3nt: TGTGCCATCAGTGATTTGAGCAATCAGCCCCAGCATTTT
CDR3aa: CAISDLSNQPQHF

d_gene: -
abundance: -
v_gene: TRBV5-1
j_gene: TRBJ2-7
CDR3nt: TGCGCCAGCAGCCACATCCGGACCTACGAGCAGTACTTC
CDR3aa: CASSHIRTYEQYF

d_gene: -
abundance: -
v_gene: TRBV18
j_gene: TRBJ2-5
CDR3nt: TGTGCCAGCTCACTCCCGGGGTTAGAGACCCAGTACTTC
CDR3aa: CASSLPGLETQYF

d_gene: -
abundance: -
v_gene: TRBV10-2
j_gene: TRBJ2-7
CDR3nt: TGCGCCAGCAGTGAGTCGACTTCAGGGGCCCCCTACGAGCAGTACTTC
CDR3aa: CASSESTSGAPYEQYF

d_gene: -
abundance: -
v_gene: TRBV21-1
j_gene: TRBJ2-2
CDR3nt: TGTGCCAGCATTCAGACTGGCCAGAACACCGGGGAGCTGTTTTTT
CDR3aa: CASIQTGQNTGELFF

d_gene: TRBD1
abundance: -
v_gene: TRBV6-5
j_gene: TRBJ1-2
CDR3nt: TGTGCCAGCAGTTACCGCCAGGGGGATGGCTACACCTTC
CDR3aa: CASSYRQGDGYTF

d_gene: -
abundance: few
v_gene: TRBV5-4
j_gene: TRBJ2-2
CDR3nt: TGTGCCAGCAGCTTGGACAGTGACACCGGGGAGCTGTTTTTT
CDR3aa: CASSLDSDTGELFF

d_gene: -
abundance: few
v_gene: TRBV7-9
j_gene: TRBJ2-7
CDR3nt: TGTGCCAGCAGCTTAAGCTACGAGCAGTACTTC
CDR3aa: CASSLSYEQYF

d_gene: -
abundance: -
v_gene: TRBV19
j_gene: TRBJ2-3
CDR3nt: TGTGCCAGTAGTACCAGGGGCGTGGCAGTCAGTAAGCAGTATTTT
CDR3aa: CASSTRGVAVSKQYF

d_gene: -
abundance: -
v_gene: TRBV28
j_gene: TRBJ2-3
CDR3nt: TGTGCCGGGGGGGCGGGAGTGGCAGATACGCAGTATTTT
CDR3aa: CAGGAGVADTQYF

d_gene: TRBD1
abundance: once
v_gene: TRBV28
j_gene: TRBJ1-4
CDR3nt: TGTGCCAGCAGTTTACCGGGACAGGCGGGGCGGGAAAAACTGTTTTTT
CDR3aa: CASSLPGQAGREKLFF

d_gene: -
abundance: once
v_gene: TRBV27
j_gene: TRBJ1-4
CDR3nt: TGTGCCAGCAGTTTTGGGAGGCTTAATGAAAAACTGTTTTTT
CDR3aa: CASSFGRLNEKLFF

d_gene: TRBD1
abundance: -
v_gene: TRBV7-9
j_gene: TRBJ2-7
CDR3nt: TGTGCCAGCAGCCCGAGGCACGAGACAGGGTGGGTCGAGCAGTACTTC
CDR3aa: CASSPRHETGWVEQYF